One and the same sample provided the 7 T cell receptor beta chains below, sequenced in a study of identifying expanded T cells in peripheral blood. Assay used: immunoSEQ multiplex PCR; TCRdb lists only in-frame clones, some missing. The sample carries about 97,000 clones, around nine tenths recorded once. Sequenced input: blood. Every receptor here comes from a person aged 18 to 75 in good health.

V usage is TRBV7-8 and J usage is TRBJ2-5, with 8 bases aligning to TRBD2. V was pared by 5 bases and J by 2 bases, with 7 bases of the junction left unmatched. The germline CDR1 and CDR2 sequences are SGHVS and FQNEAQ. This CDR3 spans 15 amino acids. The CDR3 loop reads CASSPRGGLQETQYF. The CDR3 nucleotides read TGTGCCAGCAGCCCCCGGGGGGGCCTGCAAGAGACCCAGTACTTC.

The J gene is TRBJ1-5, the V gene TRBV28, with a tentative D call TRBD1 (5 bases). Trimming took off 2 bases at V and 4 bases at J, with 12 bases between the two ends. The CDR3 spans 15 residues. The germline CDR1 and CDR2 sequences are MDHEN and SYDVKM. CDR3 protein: CASSLGGLRNQPQHF. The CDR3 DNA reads TGTGCCAGCAGTTTAGGGGGGTTACGGAATCAGCCCCAGCATTTT.

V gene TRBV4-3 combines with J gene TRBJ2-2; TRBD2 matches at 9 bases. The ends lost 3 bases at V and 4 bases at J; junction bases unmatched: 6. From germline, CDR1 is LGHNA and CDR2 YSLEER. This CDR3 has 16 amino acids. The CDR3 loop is CASSHLTSGRTGELFF. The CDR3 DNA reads TGCGCCAGCAGCCATCTGACTAGCGGTCGCACCGGGGAGCTGTTTTTT.

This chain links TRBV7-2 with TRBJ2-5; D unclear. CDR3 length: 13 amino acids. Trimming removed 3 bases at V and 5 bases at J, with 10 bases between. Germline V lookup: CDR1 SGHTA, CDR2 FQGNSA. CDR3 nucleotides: TGTGCCAGCAGCTTTAGCTGGTCGGAGACCCAGTACTTC. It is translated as CASSFSWSETQYF.

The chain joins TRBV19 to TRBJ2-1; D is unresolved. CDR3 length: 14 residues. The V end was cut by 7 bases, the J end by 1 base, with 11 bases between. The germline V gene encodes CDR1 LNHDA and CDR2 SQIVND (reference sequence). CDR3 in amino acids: CASKERTSYNEQFF. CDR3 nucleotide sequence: TGTGCCAGTAAGGAGCGTACTTCCTACAATGAGCAGTTCTTC.

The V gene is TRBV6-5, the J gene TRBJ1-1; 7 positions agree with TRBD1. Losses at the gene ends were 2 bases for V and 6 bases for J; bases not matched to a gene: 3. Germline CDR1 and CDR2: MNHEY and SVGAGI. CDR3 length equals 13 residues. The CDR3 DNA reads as TGTGCCAGCAGTTACAACGACAGGGCTGAAGCTTTCTTT. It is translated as CASSYNDRAEAFF.

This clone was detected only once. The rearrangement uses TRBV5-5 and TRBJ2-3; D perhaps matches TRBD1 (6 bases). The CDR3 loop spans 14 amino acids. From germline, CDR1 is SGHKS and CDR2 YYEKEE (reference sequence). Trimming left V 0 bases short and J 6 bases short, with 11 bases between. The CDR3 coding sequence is TGTGCCAGCAGCTTGGGTACAGGGACGGATACGCAGTATTTT. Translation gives CASSLGTGTDTQYF.